The 6 T cell receptor beta chains in this list originate from one sample, sequenced in a study of cytomegalovirus exposure and HLA in healthy donors. TCRdb's table, derived via immunoSEQ multiplex PCR, lists solely in-frame clones and lacks some. The data show more than 300,000 clones, with roughly 89% seen just once and 0.7% to 0.85% held by the top ten. Sequencing was done on a sample of PBMCs. The receptors shown here come from a young woman in good health and CMV-seronegative.

The chain employs TRBV6-5 and TRBJ1-3; D ambiguous. The CDR3 contains 16 residues. Trimming cost V 0 bases and J 0 bases, with 9 bases left between them. Germline CDR1 MNHEY, CDR2 SVGAGI. In DNA, the CDR3 is TGTGCCAGCAGTTACTCATATAGGAGCTCTGGAAACACCATATATTTT. Amino acids: CASSYSYRSSGNTIYF.

This rearrangement joins TRBV6-5 to TRBJ1-1; D is possibly TRBD1 (6 bases). The CDR3 totals 12 residues. V was cut by 6 bases and J by 3 bases, with 8 bases left in between. CDR1 MNHEY and CDR2 SVGAGI come from the germline V gene. CDR3 DNA: TGTGCCAGCAGGACAGGATACACTGAAGCTTTCTTT. Translation: CASRTGYTEAFF.

The CDR3 reads CSVELSSGANVLTF. CDR3 DNA: TGCAGCGTTGAGCTCAGCTCTGGGGCCAACGTCCTGACTTTC. The chain uses TRBV29-1 and TRBJ2-6; D not certain. Germline CDR1 reads SQVTM; CDR2 reads ANQGSEA. The V end lost 3 bases, the J end lost 0 bases, and 6 bases lay between the germline ends. The CDR3 totals 14 residues.

This clone appeared once. Other DNA sequences within the sample encode an identical CDR3. The V call is TRBV5-1, the J call TRBJ1-3; 7 nucleotides agree with TRBD1. The CDR3 is made up of 15 amino acids. The J segment lost 0 bases and the V segment lost 3 bases, leaving 3 bases of the junction unmatched. The germline V gene encodes CDR1 SGHRS and CDR2 YFSETQ. The CDR3 region has the DNA TGCGCCAGCAGCTCCACAGGGGACTCTGGAAACACCATATATTTT. As protein: CASSSTGDSGNTIYF.

This clone has only a few counts. The chain employs TRBV18 and TRBJ2-7, with 9 nucleotides matching TRBD1. The germline gives CDR1 KGHSH, CDR2 LQKENI. V gave up 6 bases and J gave up 2 bases; unmatched junction bases: 5. CDR3 length: 14 residues. CDR3 amino acids: CASSGTGPTYEQYF. The DNA for the CDR3 is TGTGCCAGCTCCGGGACAGGGCCCACCTACGAGCAGTACTTC.

The chain combines TRBV5-1 with TRBJ2-2; 8 nucleotides line up with TRBD1. In germline, CDR1 is SGHRS, CDR2 YFSETQ. This CDR3 is built from 14 residues. V lost 2 bases to trimming and J lost 6 bases; unmatched junction nucleotides: 3. The CDR3 loop reads CASSLQGVSGELFF. The CDR3 nucleotides are TGCGCCAGCAGCTTACAGGGGGTGTCCGGGGAGCTGTTTTTT.